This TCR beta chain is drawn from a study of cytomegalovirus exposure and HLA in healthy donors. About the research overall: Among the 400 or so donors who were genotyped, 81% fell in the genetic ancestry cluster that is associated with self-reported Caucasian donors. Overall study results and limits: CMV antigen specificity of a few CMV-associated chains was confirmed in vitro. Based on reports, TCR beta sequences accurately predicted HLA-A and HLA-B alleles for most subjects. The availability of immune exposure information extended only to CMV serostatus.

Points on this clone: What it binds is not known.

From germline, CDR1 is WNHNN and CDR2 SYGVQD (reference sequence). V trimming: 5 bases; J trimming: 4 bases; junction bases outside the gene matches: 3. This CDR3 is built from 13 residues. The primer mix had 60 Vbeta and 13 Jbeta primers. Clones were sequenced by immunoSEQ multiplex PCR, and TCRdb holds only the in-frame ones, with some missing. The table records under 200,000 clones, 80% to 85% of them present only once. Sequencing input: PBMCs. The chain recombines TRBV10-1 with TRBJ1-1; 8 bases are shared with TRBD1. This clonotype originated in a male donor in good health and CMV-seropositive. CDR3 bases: TGCGCCAGCAGTACTGACAGGGGCACTGAAGCTTTCTTT. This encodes CASSTDRGTEAFF.